This T cell receptor (beta chain) was sequenced during a study of TIL therapy for anti-PD-1-resistant metastatic lung cancer. Sequencing used immunoSEQ v3. Repertoires were generated with immunoSEQ multiplex PCR, while TCRdb's copy carries only in-frame clones and drops some. The sample holds about 52,000 clones, around three quarters seen once. The CDR3 sequence is 17 residues long. Germline values: CDR1 MNHEY, CDR2 SMNVEV (reference sequence). The V gene lost 5 bases and the J gene lost 7 bases, with 23 bases spanning the gap. Study findings and constraints: After infusion, TIL clonotypes partly replaced peripheral T cells and declined over months.

Specified time point: pre-treatment sample, taken before nivolumab and TIL therapy. About this clone: The target antigen is unknown.

The clonotype was recovered from a woman aged 25 to 80 with non-small cell lung cancer. The rearrangement links TRBV27 to TRBJ1-4, with D unclear. The sequencing here drew on blood, taken at baseline. The CDR3 protein is CASSLYSLSRKSEKLFF. Written as DNA, the CDR3 is TGTGCCAGCAGTCTGTACAGCCTATCCCGGAAGAGTGAAAAACTGTTTTTT.